This T cell receptor (beta chain) originates from a study of OX40 agonist ivuxolimab in advanced cancers. For the study at large: Ivuxolimab, an agonist antibody against OX40 (CD134), was given to patients. Study-wide results and caveats: CD4+ and CD8+ blood T cells expanded clonally by week 6 at 0.1 to 3.0 mg/kg.

Concerning this clone itself: The antigen is undetermined.

Method: immunoSEQ multiplex PCR; TCRdb's copy keeps in-frame clones and lacks some. This repertoire shows 70,000 to 80,000 clones, around nine tenths found once; its top ten account for 0.76%. The CDR3 consists of 15 residues. Trimming pared 3 bases from V and 0 bases from J, leaving 9 bases between. The germline V gene encodes CDR1 MNHEY and CDR2 SMNVEV (reference sequence). Sequencing used CD4+ or CD8+ T cells sorted from blood, obtained in a trial of the OX40 agonist ivuxolimab. This clonotype originated in an adult with an advanced solid tumor such as melanoma, head and neck, liver or kidney cancer. The rearrangement links TRBV27 to TRBJ2-1; D might be TRBD2 (6 bases). The DNA for the CDR3 is TGTGCCAGCAGTTTGGGAGGTTTCTCCTACAATGAGCAGTTCTTC. Amino acids: CASSLGGFSYNEQFF.